This paragraph covers one T cell receptor (beta chain) sequence. Its antigen is as yet unknown. The data were obtained in a study of PD-1 blockade in mismatch repair-deficient tumors. Background on the study: Patients had approximately 11 mismatch repair-deficient cancer types and were previously treated and progressing. General study points: Tumor-resident clones, often undetectable pretreatment in blood, expanded then contracted after pembrolizumab.

TCRdb's table, derived via immunoSEQ multiplex PCR, lists solely in-frame clones and lacks some. The sample has about 110,000 clones, 65% to 80% seen once. There are 15 residues in the CDR3. Between the trimmed V and J ends, which lost 2 bases and 2 bases, there was a span of 9 bases. Germline CDR1 MDHEN, CDR2 SYDVKM. This receptor was obtained from an adult with mismatch repair-deficient cancer. The V and J genes are TRBV28 and TRBJ2-2, with no clear D. This specimen consisted of peripheral blood, obtained roughly 60 weeks after starting pembrolizumab. CDR3: CASSLKGYNTGELFF. The CDR3 DNA is TGTGCCAGCAGTTTAAAGGGTTACAACACCGGGGAGCTGTTTTTT.